These 20 T cell receptor beta chains share one sample of origin, sequenced in a study of T cell clones after liver transplantation (dated by TCRdb to 2018 to 2020). The library was prepared using the immunoSEQ multiplex PCR assay. TCRdb re-hosts the immuneACCESS table, in-frame sequences only. Its copies lack some clones; in the studies checked, an unresolved V gene accounts for under half of them, and the cause for the rest is not known. This sample is represented by roughly 80,000 clones; roughly 85% of them were singletons. Of the sample, 0.4% to 0.6% falls within the top ten clones. The starting material was CD4+ T cells from blood, obtained approximately 3.5 years after liver transplant. The receptors were sampled from a human patient who received a liver transplant. After a transplant, certain T cells may trace back to the graft donor.

The CDR3 loop reads CASSTTGNFGYTF. CDR3 in DNA: TGTGCCAGCAGCACGACAGGGAATTTTGGCTACACCTTC. The rearrangement joins TRBV7-9 to TRBJ1-2, with 7 nucleotides matching TRBD1. V trimming: 5 bases; J trimming: 7 bases; junction bases outside the gene matches: 7. This CDR3 contains 13 residues. Looked up from germline, CDR1 is SEHNR and CDR2 is FQNEAQ (reference sequence).

V usage is TRBV7-9 and J usage is TRBJ2-7; the match to TRBD1 covers 7 bases. J lost 4 bases, V lost 5 bases, and 5 bases had no gene match. The CDR3 length is 13 residues. Germline assignment: CDR1 SEHNR and CDR2 FQNEAQ (reference sequence). The DNA of the CDR3 is TGTGCCAGCAGCCCCCCCAGGGGGTACGAGCAGTACTTC. Protein product: CASSPPRGYEQYF.

Concerning this clone: Different DNA sequences within this sample yield the same CDR3. V is TRBV29-1 and J is TRBJ2-7; 8 positions agree with TRBD2. Germline V gene lookup returns CDR1 SQVTM and CDR2 ANQGSEA. CDR3 length equals 12 residues. V lost 7 bases, J lost 5 bases, and 7 bases stayed unmatched. The CDR3 coding sequence is TGCAGCGCGGGGGGGGGAGGGAACGAGCAGTACTTC. It encodes CSAGGGGNEQYF.

The rearrangement joins TRBV11-2 to TRBJ2-3; the match to TRBD1 covers 8 bases. The CDR3 is 14 amino acids. Germline loops: CDR1 SGHAT, CDR2 FQNNGV. Trimming at V came to 4 bases and at J to 4 bases, leaving 4 bases not matched to a gene. Here the CDR3 DNA reads TGTGCCAGCAGCTCTAACAGGGGGGCAGATACGCAGTATTTT. Residues: CASSSNRGADTQYF.

The chain joins TRBV10-3 to TRBJ1-4, with a weak D call TRBD1 (5 bases). In germline, CDR1 is ENHRY, CDR2 SYGVKD. This CDR3 has 14 amino acids. Trimming stripped 7 bases from V and 7 bases from J, with 16 bases between. The CDR3 region is CAITNRSFSEKLFF. The DNA of the CDR3 is TGTGCCATCACCAACAGGTCCTTTAGTGAAAAACTGTTTTTT.

This clone has a single count. The chain has TRBV6-5 and TRBJ1-1; weak D call: TRBD1 (5 bases). Trimming took off 5 bases at V and 4 bases at J, with 17 bases between the two ends. Germline V gene sequence: CDR1 MNHEY, CDR2 SVGAGI. The CDR3 runs 15 residues. The CDR3 is CASSPRGQGPTEAFF. The CDR3 nucleotides are TGTGCCAGCAGTCCGAGGGGCCAGGGCCCCACTGAAGCTTTCTTT.

V is TRBV5-1 and J is TRBJ2-2, with a weak D call TRBD1 (6 bases). Trimming left V 0 bases short and J 4 bases short, with 10 bases between. CDR1 SGHRS and CDR2 YFSETQ come from the germline V gene. This CDR3 region has 15 residues. The CDR3 sequence is CASSLEQQGTGELFF. The CDR3 DNA follows: TGCGCCAGCAGCTTGGAACAACAGGGCACCGGGGAGCTGTTTTTT. Based on the CDR3 plus reference TRBV5-1 and TRBJ2-2, the full variable domain is KAGVTQTPRYLIKTRGQQVTLSCSPISGHRSVSWYQQTPGQGLQFLFEYFSETQRNKGNFPGRFSGRQFSNSRSEMNVSTLELGDSALYLCASSLEQQGTGELFFGEGSRLTVL.

The rearrangement links TRBV2 to TRBJ1-3; D is ambiguous. CDR1 SNHLY and CDR2 FYNNEI come from the germline V gene. V was cut by 5 bases and J by 2 bases, with 10 bases left in between. The CDR3 contains 14 residues. The CDR3 region is CASSQQIAGNTIYF. Written as DNA, the CDR3 is TGTGCCAGCAGTCAACAGATCGCTGGAAACACCATATATTTT.

The chain is built from TRBV5-6 and TRBJ2-1, with 11 positions matching TRBD2. CDR1 is SGHDT and CDR2 is YYEEEE in the germline V gene. Germline trimming cut 5 bases from V and 1 base from J; bases unmatched to any gene: 11. CDR3 size: 18 residues. As DNA, the CDR3 is TGTGCCAGCAGTAAACCGGGACTAGCGGCCCCATCCTACAATGAGCAGTTCTTC. It encodes CASSKPGLAAPSYNEQFF.

The rearrangement links TRBV6-1 to TRBJ1-1, with 9 bases aligning to TRBD1. J was trimmed by 3 bases and V by 8 bases; bases with no gene match: 7. The CDR3 is 14 amino acids. The V gene's germline CDR1 is MNHNS and CDR2 SASEGT. Here the CDR3 reads CASYGQGMYTEAFF. CDR3 sequence (DNA): TGTGCCAGCTATGGACAGGGGATGTACACTGAAGCTTTCTTT.

The V call is TRBV2, the J call TRBJ2-2; D remains ambiguous. The germline V gene encodes CDR1 SNHLY and CDR2 FYNNEI. The CDR3 is made up of 15 amino acids. The V gene lost 4 bases and the J gene lost 0 bases, with 9 bases spanning the gap. The CDR3 nucleotides read TGTGCCAGCAGTGTTTACGAATCGAACACCGGGGAGCTGTTTTTT. This gives the protein CASSVYESNTGELFF.

The table lists this clone with a count of one. The chain recombines TRBV10-1 with TRBJ2-3; 10 bases match TRBD1. This CDR3 has 16 amino acids. CDR1 and CDR2 (germline): WNHNN, SYGVQD (reference sequence). The V and J ends lost 5 bases and 4 bases, in that order; junction bases with no gene match: 9. CDR3 sequence: CASSLSRDRGADTQYF. In DNA, the CDR3 is TGCGCCAGCAGTCTCTCCCGGGACAGGGGAGCAGATACGCAGTATTTT.

The chain is built from TRBV7-3 and TRBJ2-1; 13 bases fit TRBD2. The CDR3 sequence is 15 residues long. The ends lost 3 bases at V and 5 bases at J; junction bases unmatched: 1. Germline V gives CDR1 SGHTA, CDR2 FQGTGA. The chain's CDR3 is CASSLGLAGNNEQFF. The DNA for the CDR3 is TGTGCCAGCAGCTTGGGACTAGCGGGGAACAATGAGCAGTTCTTC.

This clone was counted once. This rearrangement joins TRBV28 to TRBJ1-1, with 11 nucleotides matching TRBD1. Germline values: CDR1 MDHEN, CDR2 SYDVKM. V trimming: 6 bases; J trimming: 7 bases; junction bases outside the gene matches: 13. This CDR3 has 16 amino acids. The CDR3 here is CASREDRGLRRIEAFF. The CDR3, as DNA: TGTGCCAGCAGGGAGGACAGGGGGCTTCGGAGAATTGAAGCTTTCTTT. Combining the CDR3 with reference TRBV28 and TRBJ1-1 gives the whole variable domain DVKVTQSSRYLVKRTGEKVFLECVQDMDHENMFWYRQDPGLGLRLIYFSYDVKMKEKGDIPEGYSVSREKKERFSLILESASTNQTSMYLCASREDRGLRRIEAFFGQGTRLTVV.

The V gene is TRBV19, the J gene TRBJ2-1, with D possibly matching TRBD2 (5 bases). Germline loops: CDR1 LNHDA, CDR2 SQIVND (reference sequence). This CDR3 has 13 amino acids. DNA for the CDR3: TGTGCGATCAGCGGCCTACCCTACAATGAGCAGTTCTTC. It is translated as CAISGLPYNEQFF.

The J gene is TRBJ1-2, the V gene TRBV27; the D is unclear. The germline gives CDR1 MNHEY, CDR2 SMNVEV (reference sequence). This CDR3 region has 16 residues. V dropped 2 bases and J dropped 5 bases, with 18 bases sitting between them. CDR3 nucleotides: TGTGCCAGCAGTTTAGGCGCGAACGGCCGGCGGTATGGCTACACCTTC. Its protein product is CASSLGANGRRYGYTF.

The table lists this clone with a count of one. The chain couples TRBV7-9 to TRBJ2-3, with 10 bases fitting TRBD2. V lost 3 bases to trimming and J lost 2 bases; unmatched junction nucleotides: 2. The germline gives CDR1 SEHNR, CDR2 FQNEAQ (reference sequence). The CDR3 extends over 15 amino acids. The CDR3 loop is CASSFLAGATDTQYF. The CDR3 DNA is TGTGCCAGCAGCTTTCTAGCGGGAGCCACAGATACGCAGTATTTT.

The chain joins TRBV7-2 to TRBJ2-7; the D gene is possibly TRBD1 (6 bases). Trimming removed 6 bases at V and 3 bases at J, with 15 bases between. Germline V gives CDR1 SGHTA, CDR2 FQGNSA. CDR3 length: 14 amino acids. CDR3 nucleotide sequence: TGTGCCAGCAGTCCTCAGGGGACCTTCTACGAGCAGTACTTC. Protein sequence: CASSPQGTFYEQYF.

The chain links TRBV11-2 to TRBJ2-7; tentatively, D is TRBD2 (6 bases). Per germline, CDR1 SGHAT and CDR2 FQNNGV. V lost 5 bases and J 4 bases, leaving 15 bases between the germline ends. CDR3 size: 14 residues. The CDR3 reads CASSVDGGTYEQYF. The CDR3, as DNA: TGTGCCAGCAGCGTGGACGGGGGAACGTACGAGCAGTACTTC.

The chain joins TRBV19 to TRBJ1-2; unclear D gene. This CDR3 is built from 13 residues. CDR1 LNHDA and CDR2 SQIVND come from the germline V gene (reference sequence). Trimming took 4 bases from V and 7 from J, leaving 13 bases between them. This CDR3 is CASSNSMSRGYTF. The CDR3 DNA follows: TGTGCCAGTAGTAATAGTATGAGTCGTGGCTACACCTTC.